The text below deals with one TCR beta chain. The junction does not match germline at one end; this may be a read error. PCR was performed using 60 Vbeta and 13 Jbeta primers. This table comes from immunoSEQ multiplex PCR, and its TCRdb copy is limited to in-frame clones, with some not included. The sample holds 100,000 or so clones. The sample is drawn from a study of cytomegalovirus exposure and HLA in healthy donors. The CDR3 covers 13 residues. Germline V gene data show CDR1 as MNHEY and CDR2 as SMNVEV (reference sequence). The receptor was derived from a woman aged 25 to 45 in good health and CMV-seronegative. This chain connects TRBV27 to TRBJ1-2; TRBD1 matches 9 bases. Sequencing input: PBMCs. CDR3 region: CASRRTGDYGYAF. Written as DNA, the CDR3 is TGTGCCAGCAGGAGGACAGGGGACTATGGCTACGCCTTC.